A selection of T cell receptor beta chains follows, all from one sample in a study of graft-versus-host responses after intestinal transplantation. Clones were sequenced by immunoSEQ multiplex PCR, and TCRdb holds only the in-frame ones, with some missing. The sample records tens of thousands of clones, roughly 92% being singletons. The source was bone marrow, collected less than 750 days after intestinal transplantation. All receptors come from a human patient who received an intestinal transplant, so some T cells may come from the graft donor. The CDR3 runs from the conserved cysteine through the conserved F or W. The D gene is left open where the match is weak. Clone size is given for some rows only: seen once, a few or many times, or a class if the clone is expanded.

TGTGCCAGCAGCGTCAGTTCTTATGGGAACAATGAGCAGTTCTTC	CASSVSSYGNNEQFF	NA	NA	TRBV9	TRBJ2-1
TGCGCCAGCAGAAAGACAGGGGGCCTCTATAATTCACCCCTCCACTTT	CASRKTGGLYNSPLHF	TRBD1	NA	TRBV10-2	TRBJ1-6
TGTGCTAGTGGTTTGGTACTTGGGGAAGGGTCTTACGAGCAGTACTTC	CASGLVLGEGSYEQYF	NA	NA	TRBV12-5	TRBJ2-7
TGTGCCAGCAGTTTAACGGACAGGGGGCTCGGTGAGCAGTTCTTC	CASSLTDRGLGEQFF	TRBD1	NA	TRBV28	TRBJ2-1
TGTGCCAGCAGGGATACTAGGTTCAGGGAGACCCAGTACTTC	CASRDTRFRETQYF	NA	NA	TRBV6-5	TRBJ2-5
TGTGCCAGCAGTCCGGGACGGATGAATGAAAAACTGTTTTTT	CASSPGRMNEKLFF	NA	NA	TRBV6-6	TRBJ1-4
TGTGCCAGCAGTTACCCCGGATTGGGAGGGACCCAGTACTTC	CASSYPGLGGTQYF	NA	NA	TRBV6-6	TRBJ2-5
TGTGCCAGCAGTCTCCTTACAGCTAACTATGGCTACACCTTC	CASSLLTANYGYTF	NA	once	TRBV6-5	TRBJ1-2
TGTGCCATCAGTGCGACATCAATTCAAGAGACCCAGTACTTC	CAISATSIQETQYF	NA	NA	TRBV10-3	TRBJ2-5
TGTGCCAGCAGCCTAAGGGGCTTGAACACTGAAGCTTTCTTT	CASSLRGLNTEAFF	NA	once	TRBV7-9	TRBJ1-1
TGTGCCAGCAGTGAAATAAAAGCTTCGGTTGAGCAGTTCTTC	CASSEIKASVEQFF	NA	NA	TRBV2	TRBJ2-1
TGTGCCAGCAGCTTATGGGGAACAGTTAATGAAAAACTGTTTTTT	CASSLWGTVNEKLFF	NA	NA	TRBV7-2	TRBJ1-4
TGTGCCAGCAGCGCTAGCGGGGGGGCAAATGAGCAGTTCTTC	CASSASGGANEQFF	TRBD2	NA	TRBV9	TRBJ2-1
TGTGCCAGCAACCATAACGGGGGGGGCCTCCACAGCTCCTATAATTCACCCCTCCACTTT	CASNHNGGGLHSSYNSPLHF	NA	NA	TRBV28	TRBJ1-6
TGTGCCAGCAGCGTAGAACCTAGCACAGATACGCAGTATTTT	CASSVEPSTDTQYF	NA	NA	TRBV9	TRBJ2-3
TGTGCCAGCAGCCACGGACAGGGCTACACCTTC	CASSHGQGYTF	NA	few	TRBV6-5	TRBJ1-2
TGTGCCAGCAGCGTACATACGAACACTGAAGCTTTCTTT	CASSVHTNTEAFF	NA	NA	TRBV9	TRBJ1-1
TGTGCCAGCAGCTCGCAGGGCCCTGGAAACACCATATATTTT	CASSSQGPGNTIYF	NA	NA	TRBV7-3	TRBJ1-3
TGTGCCAGCAGTTGGGACAGGCGATCACCCCTCCACTTT	CASSWDRRSPLHF	TRBD1	NA	TRBV6-5	TRBJ1-6
TGTGCCAGCAGTGAAGGGGTCCAACGGCCCCAGCATTTT	CASSEGVQRPQHF	NA	NA	TRBV27	TRBJ1-5
TGTGCCAGCAGCTCGCTGACAGGGGGCCTGAACACTGAAGCTTTCTTT	CASSSLTGGLNTEAFF	TRBD1	NA	TRBV5-6	TRBJ1-1
TGTGCCCTGCGGAGGGCAGAATACACAGATACGCAGTATTTT	CALRRAEYTDTQYF	NA	NA	TRBV10-3	TRBJ2-3
TGTGCCAGCAGGGTTCGGACAGGGGTAGAGACCCAGTACTTC	CASRVRTGVETQYF	TRBD1	NA	TRBV27	TRBJ2-5
TGTGCCAGCAGCTCAGACCTCTCTGGGGCCAACGTCCTGACTTTC	CASSSDLSGANVLTF	NA	NA	TRBV6-6	TRBJ2-6
TGTGCCATCGGGACACCGAGCTCTTTAGGAGCCTACGAGCAGTACTTC	CAIGTPSSLGAYEQYF	NA	NA	TRBV10-3	TRBJ2-7
TGCGCCAGCAGCTACGGGACAGGGACCTACGAGCAGTACTTC	CASSYGTGTYEQYF	TRBD1	NA	TRBV5-1	TRBJ2-7
TGTGCTAGTGGTTTGGGCTCAAGCCTCCCAACTAATGAAAAACTGTTTTTT	CASGLGSSLPTNEKLFF	NA	NA	TRBV12-5	TRBJ1-4
TGCGCCAGCAGTCAAGGGAGGCCAGGGAACCCCTCCGGAGGCTCCTACAATGAGCAGTTCTTC	CASSQGRPGNPSGGSYNEQFF	NA	NA	TRBV23-1	TRBJ2-1
TGCAGCGTCGACGAAAAAACAGGGGCTCGCTACAATGAGCAGTTCTTC	CSVDEKTGARYNEQFF	TRBD1	NA	TRBV29-1	TRBJ2-1
TGTGCCAGCAGCAAAGTCCCGGACGGAGAGACCCAGTACTTC	CASSKVPDGETQYF	NA	once	TRBV21-1	TRBJ2-5
TGTGCCAGCAGCTTAGTTGCGGCACCCTACGAGCAGTACTTC	CASSLVAAPYEQYF	NA	NA	TRBV7-9	TRBJ2-7
TGTGCCAGCAGCTCCGGGACAGAGAAGTACTTC	CASSSGTEKYF	TRBD1	NA	TRBV7-9	TRBJ2-7
TGTGCCAGCAGTTTGGGGTATAACTATGGCTACACCTTC	CASSLGYNYGYTF	NA	NA	TRBV27	TRBJ1-2
TGTGCCAGCAGGTTAACGGGGGGCCCCTCCTACGAGCAGTACTTC	CASRLTGGPSYEQYF	NA	NA	TRBV27	TRBJ2-7
TGTGCCAGCAGCGGCAGTCTGGGGGAGACCCAGTACTTC	CASSGSLGETQYF	NA	NA	TRBV9	TRBJ2-5
TGTGCCAGCAGCTCCGAAGAGACCCAGTACTTC	CASSSEETQYF	NA	NA	TRBV13	TRBJ2-5
TGTGCCAGCAGTGCCATACAGGGGTCCACTGAAGCTTTCTTT	CASSAIQGSTEAFF	TRBD1	few	TRBV11-1	TRBJ1-1
TGTGCCAGCAGCTTAGCGAGCGATCTTGACGGCATTTCACTCCACTTT	CASSLASDLDGISLHF	NA	NA	TRBV7-9	TRBJ1-6
TGTGCCAGTAGTATAGGGACAGGGAGGAATTCACCCCTCCACTTT	CASSIGTGRNSPLHF	TRBD1	NA	TRBV19	TRBJ1-6
TGCGCCAGCAGCTCGGAGGGATTTGAGGGGGCTTGGGGCCATGAGCAGTTCTTC	CASSSEGFEGAWGHEQFF	NA	NA	TRBV5-1	TRBJ2-1
TGTGCCAGCAGACGCCCTTTTTTGGAGACCCAGTACTTC	CASRRPFLETQYF	NA	NA	TRBV6-4	TRBJ2-5
TGTGCCTGGAGTCTTACTTCCGGGACAGGGGCCTACGAGCAGTACTTC	CAWSLTSGTGAYEQYF	TRBD1	few	TRBV30	TRBJ2-7
TGTGCCAGCAGCGTAGATGGGACGAACACTGAAGCTTTCTTT	CASSVDGTNTEAFF	NA	NA	TRBV9	TRBJ1-1